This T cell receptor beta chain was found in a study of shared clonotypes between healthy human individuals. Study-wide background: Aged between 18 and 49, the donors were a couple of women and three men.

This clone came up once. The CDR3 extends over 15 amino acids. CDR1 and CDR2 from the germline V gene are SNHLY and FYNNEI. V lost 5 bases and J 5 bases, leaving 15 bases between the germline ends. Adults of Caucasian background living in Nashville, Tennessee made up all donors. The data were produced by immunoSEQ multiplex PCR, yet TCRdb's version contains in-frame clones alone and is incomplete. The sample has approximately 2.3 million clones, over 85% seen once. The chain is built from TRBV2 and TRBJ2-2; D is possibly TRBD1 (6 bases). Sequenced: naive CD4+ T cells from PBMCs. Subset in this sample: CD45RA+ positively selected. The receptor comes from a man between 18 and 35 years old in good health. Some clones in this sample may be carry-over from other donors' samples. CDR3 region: CASSFMDSRTGELFF. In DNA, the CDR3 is TGTGCCAGCAGTTTCATGGACAGTCGTACCGGGGAGCTGTTTTTT. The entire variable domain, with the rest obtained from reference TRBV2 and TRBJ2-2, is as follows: EPEVTQTPSHQVTQMGQEVILRCVPISNHLYFYWYRQILGQKVEFLVSFYNNEISEKSEIFDDQFSVERPDGSNFTLKIRSTKLEDSAMYFCASSFMDSRTGELFFGEGSRLTVL.